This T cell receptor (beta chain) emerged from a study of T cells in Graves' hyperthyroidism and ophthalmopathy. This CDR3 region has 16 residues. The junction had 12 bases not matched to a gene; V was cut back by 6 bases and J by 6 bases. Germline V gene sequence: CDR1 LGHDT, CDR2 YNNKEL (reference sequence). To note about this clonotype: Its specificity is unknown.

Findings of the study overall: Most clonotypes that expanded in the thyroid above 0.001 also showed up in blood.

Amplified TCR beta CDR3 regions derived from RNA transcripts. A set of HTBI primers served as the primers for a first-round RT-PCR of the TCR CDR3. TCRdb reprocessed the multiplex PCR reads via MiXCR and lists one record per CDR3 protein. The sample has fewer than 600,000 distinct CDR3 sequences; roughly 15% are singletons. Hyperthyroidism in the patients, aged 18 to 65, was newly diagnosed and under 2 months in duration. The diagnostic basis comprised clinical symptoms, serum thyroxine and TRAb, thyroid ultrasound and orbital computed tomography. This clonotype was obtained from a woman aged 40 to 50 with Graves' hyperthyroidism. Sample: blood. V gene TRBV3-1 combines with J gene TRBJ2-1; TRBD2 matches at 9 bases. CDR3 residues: CASRGWGGRASNEQFF. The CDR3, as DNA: TGTGCCAGCAGAGGATGGGGCGGGAGGGCCTCCAATGAGCAGTTCTTC.